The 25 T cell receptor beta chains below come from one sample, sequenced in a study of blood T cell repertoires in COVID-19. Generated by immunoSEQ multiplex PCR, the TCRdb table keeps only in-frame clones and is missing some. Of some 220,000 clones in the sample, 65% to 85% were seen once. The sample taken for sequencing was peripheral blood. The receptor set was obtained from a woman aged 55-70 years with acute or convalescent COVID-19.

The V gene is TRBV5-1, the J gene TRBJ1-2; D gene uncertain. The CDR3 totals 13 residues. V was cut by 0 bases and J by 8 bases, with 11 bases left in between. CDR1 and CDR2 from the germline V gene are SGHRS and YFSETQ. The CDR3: CASSLGQAGGYTF. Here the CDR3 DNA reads TGCGCCAGCAGCTTGGGGCAGGCGGGGGGCTACACCTTC.

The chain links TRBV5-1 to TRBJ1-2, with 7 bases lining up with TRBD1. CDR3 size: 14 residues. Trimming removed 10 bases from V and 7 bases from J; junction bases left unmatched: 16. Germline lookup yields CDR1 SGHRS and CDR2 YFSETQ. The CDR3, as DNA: TGCGCCGAAAGCACGTCCAGACAGGGCTCTGGCTACACCTTC. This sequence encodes CAESTSRQGSGYTF.

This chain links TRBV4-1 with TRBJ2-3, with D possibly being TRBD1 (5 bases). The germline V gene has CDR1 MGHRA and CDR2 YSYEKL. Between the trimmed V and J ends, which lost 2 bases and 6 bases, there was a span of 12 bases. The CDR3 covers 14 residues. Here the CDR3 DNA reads TGCGCCAGCAGCCAAAAACAGAGACAGGATACGCAGTATTTT. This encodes CASSQKQRQDTQYF.

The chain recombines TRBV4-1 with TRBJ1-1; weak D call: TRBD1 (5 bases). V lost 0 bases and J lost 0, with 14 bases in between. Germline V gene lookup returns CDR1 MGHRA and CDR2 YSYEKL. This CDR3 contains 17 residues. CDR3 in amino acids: CASSQEARTGVNTEAFF. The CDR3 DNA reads TGCGCCAGCAGCCAAGAAGCAAGGACGGGGGTGAACACTGAAGCTTTCTTT.

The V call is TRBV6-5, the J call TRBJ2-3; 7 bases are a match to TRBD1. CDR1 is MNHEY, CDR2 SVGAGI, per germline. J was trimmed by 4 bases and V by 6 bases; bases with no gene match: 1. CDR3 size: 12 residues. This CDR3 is CASRRGPDTQYF. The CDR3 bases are TGTGCCAGCAGGAGGGGGCCAGATACGCAGTATTTT.

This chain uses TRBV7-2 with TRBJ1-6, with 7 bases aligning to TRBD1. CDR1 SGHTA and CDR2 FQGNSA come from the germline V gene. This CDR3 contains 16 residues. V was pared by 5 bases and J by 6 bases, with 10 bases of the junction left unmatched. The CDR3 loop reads CASSTVQGHPNSPLHF. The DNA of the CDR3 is TGTGCCAGCAGCACAGTACAGGGGCATCCTAATTCACCCCTCCACTTT.

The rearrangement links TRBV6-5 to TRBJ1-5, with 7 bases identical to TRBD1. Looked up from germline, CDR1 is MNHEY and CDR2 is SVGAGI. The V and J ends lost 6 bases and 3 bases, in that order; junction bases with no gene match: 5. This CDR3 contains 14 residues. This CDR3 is CASRDRATNQPQHF. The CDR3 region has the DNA TGTGCCAGCAGAGACAGGGCCACCAATCAGCCCCAGCATTTT.

The CDR3 nucleotides read TGTGCCTGGGGGGCCGCTGAAAAACTGTTTTTT. Its protein is CAWGAAEKLFF. This chain links TRBV30 with TRBJ1-4; a weak D match, TRBD1 (5 bases). V lost 5 bases, J lost 7 bases, and 8 bases lay in between. The CDR3 is 11 residues long. Germline CDR1 is GTSNPN and CDR2 is SVGIG (reference sequence). The full variable domain, in which reference TRBV30 and TRBJ1-4 provide the parts outside the CDR3, is SQTIHQWPATLVQPVGSPLSLECTVEGTSNPNLYWYRQAAGRGLQLLFYSVGIGQISSEVPQNLSASRPQDRQFILSSKKLLLSDSGFYLCAWGAAEKLFFGSGTQLSVL.

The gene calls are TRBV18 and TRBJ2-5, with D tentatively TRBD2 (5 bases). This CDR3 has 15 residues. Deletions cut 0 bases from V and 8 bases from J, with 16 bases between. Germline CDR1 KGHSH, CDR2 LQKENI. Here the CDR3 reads CASSPPLRTFGTQYF. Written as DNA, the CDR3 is TGTGCCAGCTCACCACCGTTGCGGACTTTTGGAACCCAGTACTTC.

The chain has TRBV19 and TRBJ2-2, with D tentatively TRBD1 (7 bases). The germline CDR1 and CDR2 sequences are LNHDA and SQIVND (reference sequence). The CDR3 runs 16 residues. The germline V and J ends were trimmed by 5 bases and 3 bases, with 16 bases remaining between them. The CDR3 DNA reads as TGTGCCAGTAGTCCCAGGGACAGCGGGCACACCGGGGAGCTGTTTTTT. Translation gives CASSPRDSGHTGELFF.

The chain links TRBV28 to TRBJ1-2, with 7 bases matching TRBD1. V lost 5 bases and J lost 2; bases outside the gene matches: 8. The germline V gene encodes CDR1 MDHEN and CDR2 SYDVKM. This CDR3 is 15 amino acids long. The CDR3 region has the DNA TGTGCCAGCAGTGGAGACAGGGCGGGAAACTATGGCTACACCTTC. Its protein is CASSGDRAGNYGYTF.

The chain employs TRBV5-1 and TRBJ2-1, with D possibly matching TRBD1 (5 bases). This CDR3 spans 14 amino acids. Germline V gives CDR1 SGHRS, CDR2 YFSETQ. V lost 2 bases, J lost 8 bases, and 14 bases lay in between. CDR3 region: CASSLGQGGDEQFF. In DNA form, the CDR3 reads TGCGCCAGCAGCTTAGGCCAGGGCGGCGATGAGCAGTTCTTC.

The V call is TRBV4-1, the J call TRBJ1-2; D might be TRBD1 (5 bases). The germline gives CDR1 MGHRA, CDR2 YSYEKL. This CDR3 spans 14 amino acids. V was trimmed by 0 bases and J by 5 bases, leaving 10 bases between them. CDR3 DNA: TGCGCCAGCAGCCAAGAGGCAGGGCGTTATGGCTACACCTTC. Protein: CASSQEAGRYGYTF.

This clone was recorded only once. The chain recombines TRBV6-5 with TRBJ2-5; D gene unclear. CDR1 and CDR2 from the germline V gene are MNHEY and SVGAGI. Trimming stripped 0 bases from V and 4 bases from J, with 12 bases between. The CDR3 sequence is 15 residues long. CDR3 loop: CASSYSGTPGETQYF. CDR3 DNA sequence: TGTGCCAGCAGTTACTCGGGTACGCCAGGAGAGACCCAGTACTTC.

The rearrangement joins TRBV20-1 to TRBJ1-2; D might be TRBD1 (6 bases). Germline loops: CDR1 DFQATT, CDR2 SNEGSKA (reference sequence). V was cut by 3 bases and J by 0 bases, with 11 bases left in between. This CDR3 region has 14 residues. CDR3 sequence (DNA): TGCAGTGCTAGTCAAGGGGGTGCTAACTATGGCTACACCTTC. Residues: CSASQGGANYGYTF.

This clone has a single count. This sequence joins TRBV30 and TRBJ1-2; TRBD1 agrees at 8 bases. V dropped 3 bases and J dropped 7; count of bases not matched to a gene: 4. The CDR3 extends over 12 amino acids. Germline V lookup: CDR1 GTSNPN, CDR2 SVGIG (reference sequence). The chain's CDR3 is CAWSQGAIGYTF. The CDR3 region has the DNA TGTGCCTGGAGCCAGGGGGCAATTGGCTACACCTTC.

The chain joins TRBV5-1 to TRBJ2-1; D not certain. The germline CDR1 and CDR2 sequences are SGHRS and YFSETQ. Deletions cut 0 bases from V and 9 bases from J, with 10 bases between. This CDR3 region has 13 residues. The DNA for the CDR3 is TGCGCCAGCAGCTTGGATGGCTCGTTTGAGCAGTTCTTC. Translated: CASSLDGSFEQFF.

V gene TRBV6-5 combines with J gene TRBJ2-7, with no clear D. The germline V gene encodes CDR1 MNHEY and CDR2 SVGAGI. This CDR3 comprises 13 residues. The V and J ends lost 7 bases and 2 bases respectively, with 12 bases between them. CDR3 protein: CASTEAATYEQYF. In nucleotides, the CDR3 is TGTGCCAGCACCGAGGCAGCCACCTACGAGCAGTACTTC.

CDR3 nucleotides: TGTGCCAGCAGCTTCGCGTACGAGCAGTACTTC. It is translated as CASSFAYEQYF. The chain links TRBV11-2 to TRBJ2-7, with no clear D. The V gene's germline CDR1 is SGHAT and CDR2 FQNNGV. Trimming left V 3 bases short and J 4 bases short, with 4 bases between. The CDR3 contains 11 residues.

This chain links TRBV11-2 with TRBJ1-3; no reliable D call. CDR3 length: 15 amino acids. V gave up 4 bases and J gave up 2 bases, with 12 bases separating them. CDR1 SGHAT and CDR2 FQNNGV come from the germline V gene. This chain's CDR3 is CASSSPPGTGNTIYF. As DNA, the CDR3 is TGTGCCAGCAGCTCCCCCCCGGGAACTGGAAACACCATATATTTT.

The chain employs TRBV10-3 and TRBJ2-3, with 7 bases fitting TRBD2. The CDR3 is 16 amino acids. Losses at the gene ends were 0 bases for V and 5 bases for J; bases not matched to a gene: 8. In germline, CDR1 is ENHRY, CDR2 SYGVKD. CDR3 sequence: CAISESPGGLIDTQYF. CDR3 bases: TGTGCCATCAGTGAGTCGCCGGGGGGATTAATAGATACGCAGTATTTT.

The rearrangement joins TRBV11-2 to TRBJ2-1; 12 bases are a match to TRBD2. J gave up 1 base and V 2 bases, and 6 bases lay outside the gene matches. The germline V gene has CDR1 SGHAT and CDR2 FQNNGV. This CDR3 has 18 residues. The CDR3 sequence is CASSLITSGGYSYNEQFF. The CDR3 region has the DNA TGTGCCAGCAGCTTAATCACTAGCGGGGGGTATTCCTACAATGAGCAGTTCTTC.

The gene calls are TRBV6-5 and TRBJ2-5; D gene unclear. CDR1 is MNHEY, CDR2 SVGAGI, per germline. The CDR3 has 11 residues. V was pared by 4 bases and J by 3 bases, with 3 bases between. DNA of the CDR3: TGTGCCAGCAGTTTTAAAGAGACCCAGTACTTC. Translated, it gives CASSFKETQYF.

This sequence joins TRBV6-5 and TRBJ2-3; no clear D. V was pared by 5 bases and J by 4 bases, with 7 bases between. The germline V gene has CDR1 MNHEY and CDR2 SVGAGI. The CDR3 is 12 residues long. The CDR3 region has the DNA TGTGCCAGCAGTAGGAGCGCAGATACGCAGTATTTT. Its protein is CASSRSADTQYF.

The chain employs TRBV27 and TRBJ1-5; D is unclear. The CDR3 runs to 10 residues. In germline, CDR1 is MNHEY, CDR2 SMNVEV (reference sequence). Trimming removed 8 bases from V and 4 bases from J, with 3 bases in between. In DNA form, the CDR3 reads TGTGCCAGCCAGAATCAGCCCCAGCATTTT. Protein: CASQNQPQHF.